This is a list of T cell receptor beta chains from one sample in a study of blood T cell repertoires in COVID-19. The protocol was immunoSEQ multiplex PCR, while the TCRdb copy is restricted to in-frame clones and leaves out a portion. The sample lists 150,000 to 200,000 clones, about 86% seen once, with over 7.5% in the top ten. The sequencing sample was made of peripheral blood. All receptors come from a man aged 45-60 years with active or convalescent COVID-19. Each CDR3 is given with its conserved first and last residue. A D gene is named only where the DNA matches it firmly. The size entry is marked missing in some rows and otherwise reads once, few, many or a size class.

J	size	V	D	CDR3	DNA
TRBJ1-5	NA	TRBV6-4	NA	CASSDSPGMPQHF	TGTGCCAGCAGTGACTCACCCGGGATGCCCCAGCATTTT
TRBJ1-1	NA	TRBV10-3	NA	CASSGTYMNTEAFF	TGTGCCAGTTCCGGGACATACATGAACACTGAAGCTTTCTTT
TRBJ1-4	NA	TRBV28	TRBD1	CASSWGQNEKLFF	TGTGCCAGCAGTTGGGGACAGAATGAAAAACTGTTTTTT
TRBJ2-7	NA	TRBV6-6	TRBD1	CASSPSGTGGAWYEQYF	TGTGCCAGCAGTCCCTCGGGGACAGGGGGCGCGTGGTACGAGCAGTACTTC
TRBJ2-2	NA	TRBV28	NA	CASTLGGGGNTGELFF	TGTGCCAGCACCCTAGGGGGAGGGGGTAACACCGGGGAGCTGTTTTTT
TRBJ1-1	once	TRBV30	NA	CAWKTLTHEAFF	TGTGCCTGGAAGACTCTTACTCATGAAGCTTTCTTT
TRBJ1-5	NA	TRBV19	TRBD1	CASSPIDRAGRPQHF	TGTGCCAGTAGTCCCATCGACAGGGCCGGGAGGCCCCAGCATTTT
TRBJ2-1	NA	TRBV10-3	TRBD2	CAIKRDGTSNNEQFF	TGTGCCATCAAAAGGGACGGGACTAGCAACAATGAGCAGTTCTTC
TRBJ1-2	NA	TRBV6-5	TRBD1	CASSYPRQGGEYGYTF	TGTGCCAGCAGTTACCCCCGACAGGGGGGAGAGTATGGCTACACCTTC
TRBJ2-3	NA	TRBV7-7	TRBD2	CASSLIAGGTDTQYF	TGTGCCAGCAGCTTAATCGCGGGGGGCACAGATACGCAGTATTTT
TRBJ2-5	NA	TRBV5-1	NA	CASSLAEGGLGTQYF	TGCGCCAGCAGCTTGGCCGAGGGCGGACTCGGGACCCAGTACTTC
TRBJ1-6	NA	TRBV28	TRBD1	CITGASSYNSPLHF	TGTATAACAGGGGCTAGCTCCTATAATTCACCCCTCCACTTT
TRBJ1-1	NA	TRBV5-1	NA	CASQDTTEAFF	TGCGCCAGTCAGGACACCACTGAAGCTTTCTTT
TRBJ2-1	NA	TRBV7-9	NA	CASSPRGRSYNEQFF	TGTGCCAGCAGCCCCCGAGGGAGGTCCTACAATGAGCAGTTCTTC
TRBJ1-1	NA	TRBV2	TRBD1	CASSRQGASTEAFF	TGTGCCAGCAGCCGACAGGGGGCGAGCACTGAAGCTTTCTTT
TRBJ1-4	NA	TRBV6-2/TRBV6-3	TRBD1	CASSDRGNEKLFF	TGTGCCAGCAGTGACAGGGGAAATGAAAAACTGTTTTTT
TRBJ2-3	few	TRBV25-1	TRBD2	CASSESSGEDTQYF	TGTGCCAGCAGTGAAAGTAGCGGGGAAGATACGCAGTATTTT
TRBJ1-6	NA	TRBV28	NA	CASMRGTFGNSPLHF	TGTGCCAGCATGCGGGGGACCTTTGGGAATTCACCCCTCCACTTT
TRBJ2-1	NA	TRBV24-1	NA	CATSEPTGKSGSSYNEQFF	TGTGCCACCAGTGAGCCGACAGGGAAGAGCGGGAGCTCCTACAATGAGCAGTTCTTC
TRBJ2-1	NA	TRBV19	TRBD2	CASIPPRTSGRRYEQFF	TGTGCCAGTATACCCCCTCGGACTAGCGGGAGGAGGTATGAGCAGTTCTTC
TRBJ2-7	NA	TRBV3-1/TRBV3-2	NA	CASSQGGGGEQYF	TGTGCCAGCAGCCAAGGGGGAGGTGGCGAGCAGTACTTC
TRBJ2-6	NA	TRBV28	NA	CASRLFGRGDSGANVLTF	TGTGCCAGCAGATTGTTCGGACGGGGAGACTCTGGGGCCAACGTCCTGACTTTC
TRBJ2-7	NA	TRBV10-2	TRBD1	CASSVATGVGEQYF	TGCGCCAGCAGTGTCGCGACAGGGGTAGGCGAGCAGTACTTC
TRBJ2-5	NA	TRBV6-2/TRBV6-3	NA	CASSYSISGFQETQYF	TGTGCCAGCAGTTACTCGATTTCCGGGTTCCAAGAGACCCAGTACTTC
TRBJ1-4	once	TRBV6-5	TRBD1	CASGGGTGSEKLFF	TGTGCCAGCGGGGGGGGGACAGGGTCTGAAAAACTGTTTTTT
TRBJ2-7	NA	TRBV11-1	NA	CASSRDLTYEQYF	TGTGCCAGCAGCCGAGACTTAACCTACGAGCAGTACTTC
TRBJ2-7	many	TRBV7-9	NA	CASSLLSGNSASPYEQYF	TGTGCCAGCAGCTTATTATCGGGGAACTCGGCCTCCCCTTACGAGCAGTACTTC
TRBJ2-2	NA	TRBV9	TRBD2	CASSVASGVNTGELFF	TGTGCCAGCAGCGTAGCTAGCGGAGTCAACACCGGGGAGCTGTTTTTT
TRBJ1-3	NA	TRBV28	NA	CASFPGGSGLSGNTIYF	TGTGCCAGCTTCCCTGGTGGGAGTGGACTCTCTGGAAACACCATATATTTT
TRBJ2-7	NA	TRBV6-5	TRBD2	CASIPAGEYEQYF	TGTGCCAGCATTCCAGCGGGAGAGTACGAGCAGTACTTC
TRBJ2-7	NA	TRBV7-3	NA	CASSLSERGGGYEQYF	TGTGCCAGCAGCTTAAGCGAAAGGGGAGGGGGCTACGAGCAGTACTTC
TRBJ2-5	NA	TRBV11-2	NA	CASSLDTGETQYF	TGTGCCAGCAGCTTAGACACGGGTGAGACCCAGTACTTC
TRBJ2-5	NA	TRBV7-3	NA	CASSLGQGRKVQETQYF	TGTGCCAGCAGCTTAGGTCAGGGCCGGAAGGTACAAGAGACCCAGTACTTC
TRBJ1-2	few	TRBV28	NA	CASTTYRDPGYTF	TGTGCCAGCACGACATACAGGGATCCCGGCTACACCTTC
TRBJ1-5	once	TRBV15	TRBD1	CATSSPGTGRNQPQHF	TGTGCCACCAGCAGTCCCGGGACAGGGAGAAATCAGCCCCAGCATTTT
TRBJ1-2	few	TRBV3-1/TRBV3-2	NA	CASRPGQLGYGYTF	TGTGCCAGCAGACCAGGACAGCTCGGTTATGGCTACACCTTC
TRBJ1-1	NA	TRBV27	NA	CASSTLGPLPKRAFF	TGTGCCAGCAGTACCTTGGGCCCACTCCCCAAACGAGCTTTCTTT
TRBJ1-2	NA	TRBV2	NA	CASSAGSPGVGYGYTF	TGTGCCAGCAGTGCTGGTAGCCCAGGGGTGGGCTATGGCTACACCTTC
TRBJ1-1	NA	TRBV12-3/TRBV12-4	NA	CASSHRRGTEAFF	TGTGCCAGCAGCCATCGGCGGGGCACTGAAGCTTTCTTT
TRBJ2-5	NA	TRBV4-1	NA	CASSEIARGETQYF	TGCGCCAGCAGCGAGATAGCCCGCGGAGAGACCCAGTACTTC
TRBJ2-1	NA	TRBV19	NA	CASSIGTYNEQFF	TGTGCCAGTAGTATAGGAACTTACAATGAGCAGTTCTTC
TRBJ2-3	NA	TRBV11-2	NA	CASSLGGQITDTQYF	TGTGCCAGCAGCTTAGGGGGCCAGATCACAGATACGCAGTATTTT
TRBJ2-7	NA	TRBV30	NA	CAWSLRERSHYEQYF	TGTGCCTGGAGTCTTCGAGAACGGAGTCACTACGAGCAGTACTTC
TRBJ1-4	NA	TRBV24-1	NA	CATGGGSNEKLFF	TGTGCCACCGGGGGAGGTTCTAATGAAAAACTGTTTTTT
TRBJ2-1	NA	TRBV25-1	NA	CASSAAVPYNEQFF	TGTGCCAGCAGTGCGGCGGTACCTTACAATGAGCAGTTCTTC
TRBJ2-2	few	TRBV20-1	NA	CSASATNTGELFF	TGCAGTGCTAGTGCCACGAACACCGGGGAGCTGTTTTTT
TRBJ1-3	NA	TRBV19	NA	CASSIGATGNTIYF	TGTGCCAGTAGTATTGGTGCGACTGGAAACACCATATATTTT
TRBJ1-3	NA	TRBV6-5	TRBD1	CASSSTGRNTIYF	TGTGCCAGCAGTTCGACAGGGAGAAACACCATATATTTT
TRBJ1-5	NA	TRBV28	NA	CASNQWSGNQPQHF	TGTGCCAGCAATCAATGGTCGGGCAATCAGCCCCAGCATTTT
TRBJ2-1	NA	TRBV29-1	NA	CSVGTQYNEQFF	TGCAGCGTCGGGACACAGTACAATGAGCAGTTCTTC
TRBJ1-1	NA	TRBV29-1	NA	CSVEALNTEAFF	TGCAGCGTTGAAGCGTTGAACACTGAAGCTTTCTTT
TRBJ1-3	NA	TRBV6-5	NA	CASSYRLGGTGNTIYF	TGTGCCAGCAGTTACCGATTGGGGGGAACTGGAAACACCATATATTTT
TRBJ2-5	NA	TRBV28	TRBD1	CASSGQGSYQETQYF	TGTGCCAGCAGTGGACAGGGGTCGTACCAAGAGACCCAGTACTTC
TRBJ2-1	NA	TRBV10-3	NA	CAISESTIGEQFF	TGTGCCATCAGTGAGTCGACTATCGGGGAGCAGTTCTTC
TRBJ1-1	NA	TRBV29-1	NA	CSVGASSVHTEAFF	TGCAGCGTTGGGGCCTCTTCTGTGCACACTGAAGCTTTCTTT
TRBJ2-2	NA	TRBV5-4	TRBD1	CASSADRGSTGELFF	TGTGCCAGCAGCGCGGACAGGGGGAGCACCGGGGAGCTGTTTTTT
TRBJ2-5	NA	TRBV5-1	NA	CASSLAAQGGETQYF	TGCGCCAGCAGCTTAGCGGCCCAGGGAGGAGAGACCCAGTACTTC